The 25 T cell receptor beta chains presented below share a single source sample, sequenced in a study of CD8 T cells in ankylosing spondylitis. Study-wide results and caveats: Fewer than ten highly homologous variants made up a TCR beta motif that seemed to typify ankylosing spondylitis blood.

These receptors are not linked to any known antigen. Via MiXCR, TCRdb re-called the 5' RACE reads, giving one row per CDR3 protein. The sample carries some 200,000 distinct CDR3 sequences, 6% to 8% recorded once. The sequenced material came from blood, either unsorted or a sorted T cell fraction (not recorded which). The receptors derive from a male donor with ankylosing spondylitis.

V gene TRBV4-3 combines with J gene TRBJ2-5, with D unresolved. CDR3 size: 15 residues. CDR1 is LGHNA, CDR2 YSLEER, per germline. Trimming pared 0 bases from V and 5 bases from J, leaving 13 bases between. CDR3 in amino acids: CASSQDPLGSETQYF. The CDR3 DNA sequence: TGCGCCAGCAGCCAAGATCCGCTAGGCTCTGAGACCCAGTACTTC.

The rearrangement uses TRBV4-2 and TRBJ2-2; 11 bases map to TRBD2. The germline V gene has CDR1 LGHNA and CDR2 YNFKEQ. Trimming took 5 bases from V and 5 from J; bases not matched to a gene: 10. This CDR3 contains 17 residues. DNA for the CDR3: TGTGCCAGCAGCACAGGGCTAGCGGGAGGATATACCGGGGAGCTGTTTTTT. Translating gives CASSTGLAGGYTGELFF.

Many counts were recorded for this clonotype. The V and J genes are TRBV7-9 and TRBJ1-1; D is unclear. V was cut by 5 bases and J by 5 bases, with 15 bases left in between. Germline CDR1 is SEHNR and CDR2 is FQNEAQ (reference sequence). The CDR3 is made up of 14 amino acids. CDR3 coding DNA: TGTGCCAGCAGCACTTTGGAGCCCAAGACTGAAGCTTTCTTT. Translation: CASSTLEPKTEAFF.

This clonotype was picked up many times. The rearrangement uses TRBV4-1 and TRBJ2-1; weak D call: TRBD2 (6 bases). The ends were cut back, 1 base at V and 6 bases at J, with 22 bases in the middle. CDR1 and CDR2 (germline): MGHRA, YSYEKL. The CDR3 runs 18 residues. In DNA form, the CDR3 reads TGCGCCAGCAGCCAAGTTAGTGTTACTAGCTTTCTTAGCAATGAGCAGTTCTTC. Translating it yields CASSQVSVTSFLSNEQFF.

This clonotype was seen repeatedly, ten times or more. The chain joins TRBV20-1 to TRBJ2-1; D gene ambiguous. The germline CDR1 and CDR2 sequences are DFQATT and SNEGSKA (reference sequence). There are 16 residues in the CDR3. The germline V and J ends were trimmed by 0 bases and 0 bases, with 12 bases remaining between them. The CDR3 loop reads CSARDLKRSSYNEQFF. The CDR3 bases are TGCAGTGCTAGAGATCTCAAGCGTAGCTCCTACAATGAGCAGTTCTTC.

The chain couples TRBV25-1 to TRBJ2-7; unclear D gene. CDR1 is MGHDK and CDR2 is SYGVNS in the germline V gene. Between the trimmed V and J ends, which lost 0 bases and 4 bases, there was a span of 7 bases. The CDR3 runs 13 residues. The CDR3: CASSEYVGYEQYF. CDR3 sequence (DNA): TGTGCCAGCAGTGAATACGTAGGGTACGAGCAGTACTTC.

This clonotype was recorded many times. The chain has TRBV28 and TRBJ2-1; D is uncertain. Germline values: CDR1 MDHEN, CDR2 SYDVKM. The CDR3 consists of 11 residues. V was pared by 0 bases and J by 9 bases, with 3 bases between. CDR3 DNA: TGTGCCAGCAGTTTATGGAGTGAGCAGTTCTTC. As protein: CASSLWSEQFF. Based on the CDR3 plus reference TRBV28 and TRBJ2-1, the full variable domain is DVKVTQSSRYLVKRTGEKVFLECVQDMDHENMFWYRQDPGLGLRLIYFSYDVKMKEKGDIPEGYSVSREKKERFSLILESASTNQTSMYLCASSLWSEQFFGPGTRLTVL.

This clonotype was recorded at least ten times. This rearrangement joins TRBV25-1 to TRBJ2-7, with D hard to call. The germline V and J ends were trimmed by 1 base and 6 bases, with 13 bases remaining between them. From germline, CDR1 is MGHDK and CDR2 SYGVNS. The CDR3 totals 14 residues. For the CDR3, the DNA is TGTGCCAGCAGTGAATCCTCTAGTGTCCGCGAGCAGTACTTC. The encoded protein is CASSESSSVREQYF.

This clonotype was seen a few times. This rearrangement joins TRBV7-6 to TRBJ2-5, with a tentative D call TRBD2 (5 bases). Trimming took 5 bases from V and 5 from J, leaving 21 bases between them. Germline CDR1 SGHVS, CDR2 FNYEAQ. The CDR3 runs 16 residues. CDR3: CASSEGGPGGRETQYF. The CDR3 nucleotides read TGTGCCAGCAGCGAGGGTGGTCCGGGCGGTAGGGAGACCCAGTACTTC.

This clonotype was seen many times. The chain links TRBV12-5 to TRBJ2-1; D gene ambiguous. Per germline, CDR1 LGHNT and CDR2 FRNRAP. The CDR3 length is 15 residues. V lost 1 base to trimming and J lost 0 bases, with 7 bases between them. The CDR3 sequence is CASGLGGVSYNEQFF. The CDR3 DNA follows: TGTGCTAGTGGTTTGGGCGGCGTCTCCTACAATGAGCAGTTCTTC.

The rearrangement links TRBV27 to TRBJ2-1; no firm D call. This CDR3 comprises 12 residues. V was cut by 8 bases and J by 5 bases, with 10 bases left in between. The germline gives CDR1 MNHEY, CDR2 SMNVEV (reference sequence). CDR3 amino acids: CASSTGHNEQFF. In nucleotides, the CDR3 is TGTGCCAGCTCCACTGGTCACAATGAGCAGTTCTTC.

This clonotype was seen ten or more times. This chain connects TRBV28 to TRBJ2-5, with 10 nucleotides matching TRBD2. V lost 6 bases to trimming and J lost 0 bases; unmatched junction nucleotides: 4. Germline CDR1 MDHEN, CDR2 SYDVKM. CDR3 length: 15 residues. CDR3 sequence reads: CASRQSGGDQETQYF. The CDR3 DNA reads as TGTGCCAGCAGGCAGAGCGGGGGGGACCAAGAGACCCAGTACTTC.

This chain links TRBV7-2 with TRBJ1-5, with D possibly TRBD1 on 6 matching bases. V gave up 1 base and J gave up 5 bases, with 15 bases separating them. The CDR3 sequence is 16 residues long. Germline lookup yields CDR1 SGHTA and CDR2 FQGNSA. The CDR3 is CASSLVTGAGDQPQHF. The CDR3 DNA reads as TGTGCCAGCAGCTTAGTTACGGGGGCGGGCGATCAGCCCCAGCATTTT. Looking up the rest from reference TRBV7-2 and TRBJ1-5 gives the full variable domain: GAGVSQSPSNKVTEKGKDVELRCDPISGHTALYWYRQSLGQGLEFLIYFQGNSAPDKSGLPSDRFSAERTGGSVSTLTIQRTQQEDSAVYLCASSLVTGAGDQPQHFGDGTRLSIL.

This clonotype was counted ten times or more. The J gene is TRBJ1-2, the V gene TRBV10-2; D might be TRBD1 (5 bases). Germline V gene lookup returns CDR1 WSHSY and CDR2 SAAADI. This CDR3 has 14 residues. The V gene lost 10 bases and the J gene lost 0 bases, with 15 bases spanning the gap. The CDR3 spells CATQEGLANYGYTF. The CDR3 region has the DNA TGCGCCACCCAGGAGGGGCTAGCTAACTATGGCTACACCTTC.

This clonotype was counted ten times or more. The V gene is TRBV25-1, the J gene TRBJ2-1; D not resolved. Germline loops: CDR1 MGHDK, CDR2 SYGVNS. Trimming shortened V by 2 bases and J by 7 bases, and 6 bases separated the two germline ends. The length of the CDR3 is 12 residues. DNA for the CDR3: TGTGCCAGCAGTGAACGTCATAATGAGCAGTTCTTC. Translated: CASSERHNEQFF.

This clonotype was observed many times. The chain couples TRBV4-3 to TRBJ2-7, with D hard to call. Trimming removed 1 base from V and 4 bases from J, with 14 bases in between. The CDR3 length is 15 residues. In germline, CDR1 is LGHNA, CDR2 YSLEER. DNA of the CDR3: TGCGCCAGCAGCCAAGGATGGAAAGGCGGTTACGAGCAGTACTTC. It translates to CASSQGWKGGYEQYF.

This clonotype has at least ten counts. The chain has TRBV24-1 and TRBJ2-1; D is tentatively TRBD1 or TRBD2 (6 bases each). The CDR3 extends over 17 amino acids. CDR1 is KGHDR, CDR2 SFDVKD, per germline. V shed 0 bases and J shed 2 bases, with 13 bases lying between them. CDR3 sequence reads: CATSDLAEEGAYNEQFF. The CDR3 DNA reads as TGTGCCACCAGTGATTTGGCGGAGGAGGGGGCCTACAATGAGCAGTTCTTC.

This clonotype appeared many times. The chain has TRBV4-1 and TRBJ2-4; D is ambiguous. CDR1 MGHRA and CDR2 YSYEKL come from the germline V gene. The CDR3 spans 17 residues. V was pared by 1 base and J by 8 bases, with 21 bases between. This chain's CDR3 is CASSQVTQQETSYIQYF. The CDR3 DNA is TGCGCCAGCAGCCAAGTGACACAGCAGGAGACATCGTACATTCAGTACTTC.

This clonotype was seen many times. Here the CDR3 reads CASSPESSYNEQFF. Here the CDR3 DNA reads TGTGCCAGCAGCCCCGAGAGTTCCTACAATGAGCAGTTCTTC. The J gene is TRBJ2-1, the V gene TRBV14; no firm D call. Germline V lookup: CDR1 SGHDN, CDR2 FVKESK. V lost 4 bases and J 1 base, leaving 8 bases between the germline ends. This CDR3 has 14 amino acids.

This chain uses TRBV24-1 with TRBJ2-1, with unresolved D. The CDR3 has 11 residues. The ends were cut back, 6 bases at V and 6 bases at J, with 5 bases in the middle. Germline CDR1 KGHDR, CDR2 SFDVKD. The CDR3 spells CATSLGNEQFF. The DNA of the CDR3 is TGTGCCACCAGTCTGGGCAATGAGCAGTTCTTC.

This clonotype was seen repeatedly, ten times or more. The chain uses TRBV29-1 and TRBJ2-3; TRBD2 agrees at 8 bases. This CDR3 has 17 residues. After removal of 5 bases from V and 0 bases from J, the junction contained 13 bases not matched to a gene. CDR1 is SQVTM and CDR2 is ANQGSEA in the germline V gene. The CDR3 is CSVWLAGTRTSTDTQYF. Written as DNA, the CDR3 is TGCAGCGTTTGGCTCGCGGGGACTAGAACTAGCACAGATACGCAGTATTTT.

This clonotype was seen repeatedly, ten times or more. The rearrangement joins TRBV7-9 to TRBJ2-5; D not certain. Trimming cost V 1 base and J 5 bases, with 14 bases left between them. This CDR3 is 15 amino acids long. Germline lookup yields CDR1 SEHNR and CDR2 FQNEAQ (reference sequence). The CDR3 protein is CASSLGSWAGETQYF. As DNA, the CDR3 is TGTGCCAGCAGCTTAGGAAGCTGGGCCGGGGAGACCCAGTACTTC.

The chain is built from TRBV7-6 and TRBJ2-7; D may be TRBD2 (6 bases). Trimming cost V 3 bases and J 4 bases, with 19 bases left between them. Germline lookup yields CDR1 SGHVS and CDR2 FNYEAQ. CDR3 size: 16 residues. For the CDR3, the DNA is TGTGCCAGCAGCTTCGGCGGGGCAGGGTCTACATACGAGCAGTACTTC. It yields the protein CASSFGGAGSTYEQYF.

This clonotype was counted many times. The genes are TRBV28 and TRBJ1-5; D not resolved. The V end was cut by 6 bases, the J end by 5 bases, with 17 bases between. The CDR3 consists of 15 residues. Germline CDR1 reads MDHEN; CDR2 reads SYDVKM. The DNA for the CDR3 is TGTGCCAGCAGGGACGGGGAGGGCAGGCATCAGCCCCAGCATTTT. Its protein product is CASRDGEGRHQPQHF.

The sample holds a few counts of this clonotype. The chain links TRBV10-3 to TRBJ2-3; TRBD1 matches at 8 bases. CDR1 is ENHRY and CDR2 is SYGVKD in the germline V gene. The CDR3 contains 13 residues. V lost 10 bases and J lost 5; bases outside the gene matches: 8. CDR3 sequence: CATLGQGEDTQYF. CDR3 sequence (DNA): TGTGCCACCCTCGGACAGGGTGAAGATACGCAGTATTTT.